This entry describes one T cell receptor (beta chain). This sample was included in a study of T cell repertoires in cytomegalovirus infection. Study-level information: Evidence of both CMV infection and a matching HLA type came from public TCR beta signatures.

This CDR3 is built from 14 residues. The germline V gene encodes CDR1 MNHNS and CDR2 SASEGT. The trim removed 7 bases at V and 3 bases at J, leaving 3 bases unmatched. TCRdb reprocessed the reads via MiXCR and lists one record per CDR3 protein. The table has roughly 640,000 distinct CDR3 sequences, 20% to 25% seen once; the top ten hold roughly 8%. The TCR was taken from a human donor in good health (CMV status not recorded). Some clones in this sample may be carry-over from other donors' samples. The sample comprised CD8+ T cells from PBMCs. The chain is built from TRBV6-1 and TRBJ2-5, with 12 bases identical to TRBD2. The CDR3 sequence is CASTGLAGKETQYF. The CDR3 bases are TGTGCCAGCACCGGACTAGCGGGGAAAGAGACCCAGTACTTC.